Sequencing of this TCR beta chain was carried out in a study of shared clonotypes between healthy human individuals. CD45RO-negative, CCR7-positively selected cells formed the naive CD8 fraction, excluding terminally differentiated effector memory CD45RA+ cells. The assay was run at deep level. TCRdb keeps only in-frame clones here, not all; method: immunoSEQ multiplex PCR. Of around 2.1 million clones listed, 90% to 95% were seen once; the top ten hold over 1.5%. Germline V gene lookup returns CDR1 MNHEY and CDR2 SVGAGI. This CDR3 has 14 amino acids. Deletions cut 0 bases from V and 12 bases from J, with 15 bases between.

The chain couples TRBV6-5 to TRBJ2-1; TRBD2 might be the D (6 bases). The sequence derives from a man between 18 and 35 years old in good health. Some clones in this sample may be carry-over from other donors' samples. The sample consisted of naive CD8+ T cells from PBMCs. CDR3 DNA sequence: TGTGCCAGCAGTTACTCGACCCTTGGTAGCGGGCAGTTCTTC. Its translation is CASSYSTLGSGQFF.